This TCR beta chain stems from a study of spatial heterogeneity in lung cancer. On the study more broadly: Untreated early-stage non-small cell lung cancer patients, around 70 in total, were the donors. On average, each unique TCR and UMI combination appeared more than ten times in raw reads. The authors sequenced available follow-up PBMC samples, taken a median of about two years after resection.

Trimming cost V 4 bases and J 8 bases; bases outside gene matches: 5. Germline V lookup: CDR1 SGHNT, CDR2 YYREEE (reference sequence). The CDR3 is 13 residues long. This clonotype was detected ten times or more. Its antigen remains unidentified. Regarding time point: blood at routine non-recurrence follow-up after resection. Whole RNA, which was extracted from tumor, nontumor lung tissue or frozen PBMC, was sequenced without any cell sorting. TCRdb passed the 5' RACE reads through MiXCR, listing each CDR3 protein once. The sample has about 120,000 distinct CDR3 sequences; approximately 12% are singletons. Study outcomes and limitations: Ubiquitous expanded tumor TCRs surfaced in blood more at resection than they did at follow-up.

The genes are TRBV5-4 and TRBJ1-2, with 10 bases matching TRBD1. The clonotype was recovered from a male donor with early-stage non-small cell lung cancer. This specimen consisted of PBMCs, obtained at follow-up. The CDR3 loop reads CASSTTGGAGYTF. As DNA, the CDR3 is TGTGCCAGCAGCACGACAGGGGGCGCGGGCTACACCTTC.